The 27 T cell receptor beta chains in this list originate from one sample, sequenced in a study of cytomegalovirus exposure and HLA in healthy donors (dated 2017 in TCRdb). Libraries were built with the immunoSEQ multiplex PCR assay. The multiplex PCR relied on a mix of 60 forward primers for TCR Vbeta segments and 13 reverse primers for TCR Jbeta segments. Drawn from immuneACCESS, this table holds only the in-frame rearrangements with V and J called that TCRdb kept. Clones are partly lost; checked studies trace under half to an unresolved V gene and leave the rest unexplained. This sample holds 200,000 to 250,000 clones; around four fifths were observed only once. The ten biggest clones cover around 4% of the sample. The specimen was PBMCs. The receptors were sampled from a male donor in good health and CMV-seronegative.

This chain joins TRBV30 and TRBJ2-1; 7 bases are shared with TRBD2. The germline V gene has CDR1 GTSNPN and CDR2 SVGIG (reference sequence). Germline trimming cut 4 bases from V and 7 bases from J; bases unmatched to any gene: 4. The CDR3 is 12 amino acids. The CDR3 DNA reads as TGTGCCTGGACCAGGGAGGGTAATGAGCAGTTCTTC. Amino acids: CAWTREGNEQFF. Looking up the rest from reference TRBV30 and TRBJ2-1 gives the full variable domain: SQTIHQWPATLVQPVGSPLSLECTVEGTSNPNLYWYRQAAGRGLQLLFYSVGIGQISSEVPQNLSASRPQDRQFILSSKKLLLSDSGFYLCAWTREGNEQFFGPGTRLTVL.

V usage is TRBV20-1 and J usage is TRBJ1-3; D gene unclear. V was clipped by 8 bases and J by 0 bases, with 5 bases between them. The CDR3 is 11 residues long. Per the germline V gene, CDR1 is DFQATT and CDR2 is SNEGSKA (reference sequence). This CDR3 reads CSLYSGNTIYF. The CDR3 DNA reads TGCAGTCTTTACTCTGGAAACACCATATATTTT.

The J gene is TRBJ1-1, the V gene TRBV2; unclear D gene. Per germline, CDR1 SNHLY and CDR2 FYNNEI. Deletions cut 4 bases from V and 1 base from J, with 10 bases between. The CDR3 sequence is 14 residues long. CDR3 region: CASSGGRGNTEAFF. CDR3 DNA: TGTGCCAGCAGTGGCGGCCGGGGGAACACTGAAGCTTTCTTT.

This clone was recorded a few times. The V and J genes are TRBV6-6 and TRBJ1-3; 9 bases map to TRBD1. Trimming cost V 8 bases and J 4 bases; bases outside gene matches: 0. The CDR3 spans 12 residues. Germline lookup yields CDR1 MNHNY and CDR2 SVGAGI (reference sequence). The chain's CDR3 is CASGTGGNTIYF. In DNA form, the CDR3 reads TGTGCCAGCGGGACAGGGGGAAACACCATATATTTT.

This chain uses TRBV11-2 with TRBJ2-1; 11 nucleotides agree with TRBD2. This CDR3 comprises 15 residues. The germline gives CDR1 SGHAT, CDR2 FQNNGV. The V segment lost 3 bases and the J segment 8 bases; nucleotides outside the gene matches: 6. The CDR3 nucleotides read TGTGCCAGCAGCTTCCGAACTAGCGGGAGAGATGAGCAGTTCTTC. It yields the protein CASSFRTSGRDEQFF.

This clone came up once. This chain links TRBV5-1 with TRBJ2-7, with 8 bases matching TRBD1. The CDR3 has 14 amino acids. Germline values: CDR1 SGHRS, CDR2 YFSETQ. The trim removed 1 base at V and 7 bases at J, leaving 7 bases unmatched. The CDR3 DNA reads TGCGCCAGCAGCTTGCTGGGACAGGCGGAAGAGCAGTACTTC. Translated, it gives CASSLLGQAEEQYF.

V gene TRBV9 combines with J gene TRBJ2-3; 10 bases align to TRBD1. The germline CDR1 and CDR2 sequences are SGDLS and YYNGEE. J gave up 1 base and V 2 bases, and 1 base lay outside the gene matches. The CDR3 contains 15 residues. The CDR3 DNA sequence: TGTGCCAGCAGCGTGACAGGGGGCGGCACAGATACGCAGTATTTT. This gives the protein CASSVTGGGTDTQYF.

The rearrangement links TRBV5-1 to TRBJ1-1; 8 nucleotides match TRBD1. Germline trimming cut 4 bases from V and 0 bases from J; bases unmatched to any gene: 5. This CDR3 region has 15 residues. Germline CDR1 SGHRS, CDR2 YFSETQ. Written as DNA, the CDR3 is TGCGCCAGCAGCACCGACAGGGGAATGAACACTGAAGCTTTCTTT. Protein sequence: CASSTDRGMNTEAFF.

The chain links TRBV2 to TRBJ2-7; 8 positions agree with TRBD1. Germline V gene lookup returns CDR1 SNHLY and CDR2 FYNNEI. The CDR3 runs 12 residues. The J segment lost 5 bases and the V segment lost 6 bases, leaving 3 bases of the junction unmatched. CDR3: CASSQDRDEQYF. The CDR3 DNA sequence: TGTGCCAGCAGCCAGGACAGGGACGAGCAGTACTTC.

This chain uses TRBV7-6 with TRBJ2-7; a possible D gene is TRBD2 (6 bases). The CDR3 consists of 17 residues. V shed 8 bases and J shed 6 bases, with 29 bases lying between them. The germline V gene encodes CDR1 SGHVS and CDR2 FNYEAQ. CDR3 loop: CASSTVLPGGIKCEQYF. The CDR3 DNA sequence: TGTGCCAGCTCGACCGTATTACCCGGGGGAATCAAGTGCGAGCAGTACTTC.

This chain links TRBV9 with TRBJ2-7, with 9 nucleotides matching TRBD2. With 0 bases clipped from V and 6 bases from J, the junction kept 7 bases outside the gene matches. CDR1 is SGDLS and CDR2 is YYNGEE in the germline V gene. CDR3 length: 15 amino acids. The CDR3 coding sequence is TGTGCCAGCAGCGTAGGGCCTAGCGGGGCGGTCGAGCAGTACTTC. Translation gives CASSVGPSGAVEQYF.

This chain joins TRBV25-1 and TRBJ2-1; D uncertain. Germline CDR1 MGHDK, CDR2 SYGVNS. The V end was cut by 9 bases, the J end by 7 bases, with 25 bases between. The CDR3 runs to 16 residues. CDR3 region: CARLKVTHCFPNEQFF. The DNA for the CDR3 is TGTGCCAGACTGAAAGTTACTCATTGTTTCCCTAATGAGCAGTTCTTC. Full variable domain (missing parts from reference TRBV25-1 and TRBJ2-1): EADIYQTPRYLVIGTGKKITLECSQTMGHDKMYWYQQDPGMELHLIHYSYGVNSTEKGDLSSESTVSRIRTEHFPLTLESARPSHTSQYLCARLKVTHCFPNEQFFGPGTRLTVL.

The genes are TRBV7-6 and TRBJ1-4, with D possibly TRBD1 on 6 matching bases. The germline CDR1 and CDR2 sequences are SGHVS and FNYEAQ. CDR3 size: 16 residues. Trimming shortened V by 1 base and J by 5 bases, and 14 bases separated the two germline ends. For the CDR3, the DNA is TGTGCCAGCAGCTTAGAAGGGGGAAGCGCGAATGAAAAACTGTTTTTT. This sequence encodes CASSLEGGSANEKLFF.

This clone was recorded a few times. V is TRBV5-3 and J is TRBJ2-1; 9 positions agree with TRBD2. TRBV5-3 qualifies as an ORF whose function is uncertain. This CDR3 contains 15 residues. V was clipped by 4 bases and J by 7 bases; unmatched bases: 9. The CDR3 nucleotides read TGTGCCAGAAGCCATAGCGGGAGCATGAGGAATGAGCAGTTCTTC. Protein: CARSHSGSMRNEQFF.

The chain uses TRBV29-1 and TRBJ1-1; no firm D call. Trimming stripped 4 bases from V and 13 bases from J, with 19 bases between. CDR1 and CDR2 from the germline V gene are SQVTM and ANQGSEA. There are 12 residues in the CDR3. CDR3 amino acids: CSVGGGVRNGFF. CDR3 in DNA: TGCAGCGTTGGTGGAGGAGTTAGGAATGGTTTCTTT.

The V call is TRBV6-1, the J call TRBJ2-1; 8 bases match TRBD1. V shed 6 bases, J shed 9 bases, and the junction held 7 bases outside the gene matches. The CDR3 contains 13 residues. From germline, CDR1 is MNHNS and CDR2 SASEGT. The CDR3 sequence is CASSRQGWIEQFF. The DNA of the CDR3 is TGTGCCAGCAGCAGACAGGGGTGGATTGAGCAGTTCTTC.

The gene calls are TRBV19 and TRBJ1-3; D possibly corresponds to TRBD1 (5 bases). Germline CDR1 and CDR2: LNHDA and SQIVND (reference sequence). Deletions cut 5 bases from V and 8 bases from J, with 19 bases between. The CDR3 runs 15 residues. The CDR3 nucleotides read TGTGCCAGTAGTGGATCGGGACTCTCGGCGGACACCATATATTTT. The encoded protein is CASSGSGLSADTIYF.

This clone was found many times. The chain is built from TRBV28 and TRBJ1-5; D may be TRBD1 (6 bases). CDR1 is MDHEN and CDR2 is SYDVKM in the germline V gene. V was clipped by 6 bases and J by 0 bases, with 15 bases between them. The CDR3 has 16 amino acids. DNA for the CDR3: TGTGCCAGCAGCCACAGGGCTCTATATAGCAATCAGCCCCAGCATTTT. It yields the protein CASSHRALYSNQPQHF.

The gene calls are TRBV11-2 and TRBJ2-1; D is unresolved. This CDR3 contains 11 residues. The V end lost 3 bases, the J end lost 10 bases, and 7 bases lay between the germline ends. Germline CDR1 reads SGHAT; CDR2 reads FQNNGV. The CDR3 coding sequence is TGTGCCAGCAGCTTTCTTCGGGAGCAGTTCTTC. Amino acids: CASSFLREQFF.

The chain links TRBV29-1 to TRBJ2-1, with 13 bases matching TRBD2. Germline loops: CDR1 SQVTM, CDR2 ANQGSEA. The V gene end was trimmed by 1 base and the J gene end by 7 bases; junction bases not matched to a gene: 10. The CDR3 consists of 17 residues. The CDR3 sequence is CSVEGTSGSAYMNEQFF. For the CDR3, the DNA is TGCAGCGTTGAAGGGACTAGCGGGAGCGCTTACATGAATGAGCAGTTCTTC.

V usage is TRBV5-1 and J usage is TRBJ2-7; 9 nucleotides line up with TRBD2. The length of the CDR3 is 15 residues. Germline V gene data show CDR1 as SGHRS and CDR2 as YFSETQ. The V and J ends lost 2 bases and 2 bases, in that order; junction bases with no gene match: 5. CDR3 region: CASSFVGGRAYEQYF. In nucleotides, the CDR3 is TGCGCCAGCAGCTTTGTCGGCGGGAGGGCCTACGAGCAGTACTTC.

In its sample, this clone was seen once. The chain links TRBV5-8 to TRBJ2-3; TRBD2 aligns across 7 bases. Germline V gene lookup returns CDR1 SGHTS and CDR2 YDEGEE. V was pared by 1 base and J by 3 bases, with 8 bases of the junction left unmatched. The CDR3 runs to 16 residues. CDR3 in amino acids: CASSLIPGRGTDTQYF. The DNA for the CDR3 is TGTGCCAGCAGCTTGATTCCAGGGCGGGGGACAGATACGCAGTATTTT.

Only a few counts were recorded for this clone. This chain connects TRBV4-1 to TRBJ2-3; 9 bases are shared with TRBD2. Germline CDR1 reads MGHRA; CDR2 reads YSYEKL. The junction had 9 bases not matched to a gene; V was cut back by 2 bases and J by 0 bases. This CDR3 comprises 18 residues. DNA for the CDR3: TGCGCCAGCAGCCAATCTGGGTTACTAGCGGGCAGCACAGATACGCAGTATTTT. As protein: CASSQSGLLAGSTDTQYF.

V gene TRBV7-9 combines with J gene TRBJ1-2, with D possibly TRBD1 on 6 matching bases. CDR1 is SEHNR, CDR2 FQNEAQ, per germline (reference sequence). Trimming pared 3 bases from V and 3 bases from J, leaving 11 bases between. The CDR3 totals 14 residues. Here the CDR3 reads CASSLDSSDYGYTF. For the CDR3, the DNA is TGTGCCAGCAGCTTGGACAGCAGCGACTATGGCTACACCTTC.

The chain is built from TRBV2 and TRBJ2-5; TRBD2 agrees at 8 bases. Germline assignment: CDR1 SNHLY and CDR2 FYNNEI. The CDR3 has 17 amino acids. V was pared by 2 bases and J by 0 bases, with 8 bases of the junction left unmatched. The chain's CDR3 is CASSELSLLADQETQYF. The CDR3, as DNA: TGTGCCAGCAGTGAACTTTCCTTACTAGCGGACCAAGAGACCCAGTACTTC.

The chain joins TRBV23-1 to TRBJ2-7, with 9 bases fitting TRBD1. TRBV23-1 is reported as an ORF; its role is uncertain. The CDR3 runs to 17 residues. The V segment lost 2 bases and the J segment 2 bases; nucleotides outside the gene matches: 10. CDR3 DNA sequence: TGCGCCAGCAGTCAACCGTGGACAGGGGTCAAGACCTACGAGCAGTACTTC. The encoded protein is CASSQPWTGVKTYEQYF.

The CDR3 bases are TGTGCCAGCACCCCACTGGGGACTCCAAACACCGGGGAGCTGTTTTTT. Residues: CASTPLGTPNTGELFF. The V gene is TRBV7-3, the J gene TRBJ2-2; TRBD2 is a possible D gene (6 bases). The V end was cut by 7 bases, the J end by 2 bases, with 17 bases between. The CDR3 runs to 16 residues. CDR1 SGHTA and CDR2 FQGTGA come from the germline V gene.